This is a list of T cell receptor beta chains from one sample in a study of T cells after yellow fever vaccination. TCRdb processed the 5' RACE reads anew with MiXCR; each CDR3 protein has one entry. The data hold under 600,000 distinct CDR3 sequences, with roughly 14% observed a single time. The sequences come from PBMCs, collected on the day of the yellow fever booster vaccination. Receptor source: a young man who received the YFV17D yellow fever vaccine. The conserved cysteine and the conserved F or W are not part of the CDR3 here. Clone size is shown for a subset of rows, as once, few, many or a class of expanded clone.

v_call	clone_size	cdr3_aa
TRBV14	.	ASSQDRLAGVLETQY
TRBV12-3/TRBV12-4	.	ASSWGQYEQF
TRBV29-1	.	SVAASRGEKLF
TRBV11-1	few	ASTTPIGAANQGDYEQY
TRBV29-1	few	SVDRTSETDTQY
TRBV10-3	few	AISELAGTYEQY
TRBV5-1	few	ASSPMGDEGEQY
TRBV29-1	few	SVWQGGGKNIQY
TRBV14	few	ASSQDVIRAHEQF
TRBV5-5	.	ASSLAAGTSGRETQY
TRBV20-1	.	SARGTETQY
TRBV10-2	few	ASRGRTGELF
TRBV6-1	few	ASSGRTSGSGNTGELF
TRBV21-1	.	ASRNRGGTGDNSPLH
TRBV28	many	ASSLSTGRGQETQY
TRBV6-1	.	ASSGSHTGELF
TRBV10-3	few	AISDRATTDTQY
TRBV28	few	ASSMELGAQY
TRBV6-1	few	AILGANTGELF
TRBV3-1	few	ASSQVGTVETQY
TRBV12-3/TRBV12-4	.	ASRSSGRYEQY
TRBV5-1	.	ASSLLAGGPNTGELF
TRBV3-1	.	ASCQGLLNTGELF
TRBV9	once	ASSARSGLNTGELF
TRBV5-5	.	ASSLADRSQRYT
TRBV4-2	few	ASSHLGQGARMNTEAF
TRBV5-5	few	ASSKGANEQY
TRBV12-3/TRBV12-4	few	ASSLTGTGIYEQY
TRBV11-3	few	ASCPSLTSVASVGNEQF
TRBV5-1	.	ASSRDLSTDTQY
TRBV28	few	ASSSSNFGANVLT
TRBV20-1	.	SARESVGELF
TRBV27	few	ASKEAQVGTQY
TRBV7-9	.	ASSSTSGRQEQY
TRBV7-8	.	ASSTRTTEKY
TRBV29-1	few	SVEEGGLNTEAF
TRBV20-1	.	SAIPGAYNEQF
TRBV30	few	AWSVVFGYEQY
TRBV7-2	once	ASSRVEGSPQETQY
TRBV5-6	many	ASSFTGARY
TRBV6-5	few	ASSYGVDTGELF
TRBV5-8	.	ASISNWGNEQF
TRBV5-1	.	ASSLVSAGWRETQY
TRBV24-1	few	ATSDDRGRVETQY
TRBV5-6	.	ASSLSSAYEQY
TRBV20-1	few	SARDSGRSPETQY
TRBV7-9	.	ASSAPDREQETQY
TRBV24-1	many	ATSTRREQF
TRBV10-1	.	ASSLQVTDTQY
TRBV12-3/TRBV12-4	.	ASSTGVVGQTNTEAF
TRBV2	few	ASSEAPFEGPRSYEQY
TRBV12-3/TRBV12-4	.	ASSPPMTGKVGETQY
TRBV5-4	few	ADNQQGAVPQH